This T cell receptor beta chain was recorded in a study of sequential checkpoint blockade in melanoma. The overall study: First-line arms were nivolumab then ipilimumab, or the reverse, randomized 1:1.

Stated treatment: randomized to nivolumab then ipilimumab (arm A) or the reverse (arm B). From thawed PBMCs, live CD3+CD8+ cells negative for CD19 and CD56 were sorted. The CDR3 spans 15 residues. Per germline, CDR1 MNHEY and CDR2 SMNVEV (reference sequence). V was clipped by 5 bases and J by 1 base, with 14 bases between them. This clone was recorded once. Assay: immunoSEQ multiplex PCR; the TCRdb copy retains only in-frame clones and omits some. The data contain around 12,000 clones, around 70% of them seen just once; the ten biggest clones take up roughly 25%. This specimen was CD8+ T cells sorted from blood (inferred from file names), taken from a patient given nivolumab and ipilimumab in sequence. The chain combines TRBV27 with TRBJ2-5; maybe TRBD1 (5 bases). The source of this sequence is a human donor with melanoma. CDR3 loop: CASSRLDTFQETQYF. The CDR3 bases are TGTGCCAGCAGTCGCCTGGACACTTTCCAAGAGACCCAGTACTTC.